Listed below are T cell receptor beta chains from one sample, sequenced in a study of type 1 and type 2 diabetes patients. In TCRdb, the multiplex PCR reads were re-called with MiXCR into one record per CDR3 protein. The table records under 300,000 distinct CDR3 sequences, around 47% of them present only once. The specimen sequenced was peripheral blood mononuclear cells (PBMCs). The source is a man in his late teens or twenties with type 2 diabetes. Both conserved end residues are part of each CDR3. A D gene is named only where the DNA matches it firmly. Only some rows state a clone size, as once, few, many or a class for expanded clones.

clone_size: .; d_call: .; j_call: TRBJ2-5; v_call: TRBV7-2; cdr3_nt: TGTGCCAGCAGCTTGGCGACTGCGGCCCCTTTCCAAGAGACCCAGTACTTC; cdr3_aa: CASSLATAAPFQETQYF
clone_size: .; d_call: .; j_call: TRBJ2-1; v_call: TRBV12-3/TRBV12-4; cdr3_nt: TGTGCCAGCAGGGGTGTAGGGGTCAATGAGCAGTTCTTC; cdr3_aa: CASRGVGVNEQFF
clone_size: .; d_call: TRBD1; j_call: TRBJ1-1; v_call: TRBV4-1; cdr3_nt: TGCGCCAGCAGCCAAGGCCCGGGACAGGCGAACACTGAAGCTTTCTTT; cdr3_aa: CASSQGPGQANTEAFF
clone_size: many; d_call: TRBD1; j_call: TRBJ2-5; v_call: TRBV7-8; cdr3_nt: TGTGCCAGCAGCTCCGCTACAGGGGGCGGAAAGACCCAGTACTTC; cdr3_aa: CASSSATGGGKTQYF
clone_size: .; d_call: .; j_call: TRBJ1-2; v_call: TRBV9; cdr3_nt: TGTGCCAGCTCCCCACCAGAGGGAGCTAACTATGGCTACACCTTC; cdr3_aa: CASSPPEGANYGYTF
clone_size: .; d_call: TRBD2; j_call: TRBJ2-5; v_call: TRBV9; cdr3_nt: TGTGCCAGCAGCGTATTAAAGGGATATGGGCAGGGAGGGATGAGAGACCAGTACTTC; cdr3_aa: CASSVLKGYGQGGMRDQYF
clone_size: many; d_call: .; j_call: TRBJ2-2; v_call: TRBV6-4; cdr3_nt: TGTGCCAGCAGTGACAGGGCCACCGGGGAGCTGTTTTTT; cdr3_aa: CASSDRATGELFF
clone_size: .; d_call: .; j_call: TRBJ2-5; v_call: TRBV6-5; cdr3_nt: TGTGCCAGCAGCCTCCTGCGGGTAGGGGGCGGGACGGAGACCCAGTACTTC; cdr3_aa: CASSLLRVGGGTETQYF
clone_size: few; d_call: .; j_call: TRBJ2-7; v_call: TRBV6-4; cdr3_nt: TGTGCCAGCAGTGCCCTTCGGCCACGCTCCTACGAGCAGTACTTC; cdr3_aa: CASSALRPRSYEQYF
clone_size: few; d_call: TRBD2; j_call: TRBJ2-1; v_call: TRBV10-3; cdr3_nt: TGTGCCATCAGTTCGGGACTAGCGGGGGGGCTAATGTATGAGCAGTTCTTC; cdr3_aa: CAISSGLAGGLMYEQFF
clone_size: few; d_call: TRBD1; j_call: TRBJ2-7; v_call: TRBV20-1; cdr3_nt: TGCAGTGCGACCGGGACAGGGGGCCCGTACGAGCAGTACTTC; cdr3_aa: CSATGTGGPYEQYF
clone_size: .; d_call: .; j_call: TRBJ2-6; v_call: TRBV24-1; cdr3_nt: TGTGCCACCAGTGCAGTCTCTGGGGCCAACGTCCTGACTTTC; cdr3_aa: CATSAVSGANVLTF
clone_size: .; d_call: TRBD2; j_call: TRBJ2-1; v_call: TRBV12-3/TRBV12-4; cdr3_nt: TGTGCCAGCACCCCATTGTGGGGACTAGCGGGAGGGAATGAGCAGTTCTTC; cdr3_aa: CASTPLWGLAGGNEQFF
clone_size: .; d_call: .; j_call: TRBJ1-1; v_call: TRBV6-5; cdr3_nt: TGTGCCAGCAGTTACTCAGGGTCGGCCACTGAAGCTTTCTTT; cdr3_aa: CASSYSGSATEAFF
clone_size: .; d_call: TRBD2; j_call: TRBJ2-5; v_call: TRBV12-3/TRBV12-4; cdr3_nt: TGTGCCAGCAGTTCCGGCGGGGGGGCAGGAGAGACCCAGTACTTC; cdr3_aa: CASSSGGGAGETQYF
clone_size: few; d_call: TRBD1; j_call: TRBJ1-2; v_call: TRBV19; cdr3_nt: TGTGCCAGTAGTATGGGGACAGGAAATGGCTACACCTTC; cdr3_aa: CASSMGTGNGYTF
clone_size: many; d_call: TRBD1; j_call: TRBJ1-1; v_call: TRBV19; cdr3_nt: TGTGCCTCTCTACGGGGACAGGGTAGCGGGGAGAACACTGAAGCTTTCTTT; cdr3_aa: CASLRGQGSGENTEAFF
clone_size: .; d_call: TRBD2; j_call: TRBJ2-1; v_call: TRBV6-5; cdr3_nt: TGTGCCAGCAGTGAACCTAGCGGGGGCAATGAGCAGTTCTTC; cdr3_aa: CASSEPSGGNEQFF
clone_size: .; d_call: .; j_call: TRBJ2-5; v_call: TRBV7-2; cdr3_nt: TGTGCCAGCAGCTTAGTCGGGAAGACCCAGTACTTC; cdr3_aa: CASSLVGKTQYF
clone_size: few; d_call: .; j_call: TRBJ2-2; v_call: TRBV24-1; cdr3_nt: TGTGCCACCAGTGATTCACGACGAGCCACCCCCGGGGAGCTGTTTTTT; cdr3_aa: CATSDSRRATPGELFF
clone_size: .; d_call: TRBD1; j_call: TRBJ1-4; v_call: TRBV6-5; cdr3_nt: TGTGCCAGCAGTTACTCGGGACAGACTAATGAAAAACTGTTTTTT; cdr3_aa: CASSYSGQTNEKLFF
clone_size: .; d_call: .; j_call: TRBJ2-7; v_call: TRBV20-1; cdr3_nt: TGCAGTGCTAGAGGAGATGGTCCAGGGCGTAGCTCCTACGAGCAGTACTTC; cdr3_aa: CSARGDGPGRSSYEQYF
clone_size: .; d_call: .; j_call: TRBJ2-3; v_call: TRBV28; cdr3_nt: TGTGCCAGCCGGGATTTTAGCGGTTCCACAGATACGCAGTATTTT; cdr3_aa: CASRDFSGSTDTQYF
clone_size: few; d_call: .; j_call: TRBJ1-6; v_call: TRBV2; cdr3_nt: TGTGCCAGCATACGGGAATGGTCCTATAATTCACCCCTCCACTTT; cdr3_aa: CASIREWSYNSPLHF
clone_size: .; d_call: TRBD2; j_call: TRBJ2-5; v_call: TRBV4-1; cdr3_nt: TGCGCCAGCAGCGAACTAGCGGCGACCCAAGAGACCCAGTACTTC; cdr3_aa: CASSELAATQETQYF
clone_size: once; d_call: TRBD1; j_call: TRBJ1-5; v_call: TRBV5-1; cdr3_nt: TGTGCCAGCAGTAAGGGACAGAGGGTCGTGGATCAGCCCCAGCATTTT; cdr3_aa: CASSKGQRVVDQPQHF
clone_size: .; d_call: TRBD2; j_call: TRBJ2-5; v_call: TRBV15; cdr3_nt: TGTGCCACCAGCAGAGATCGGGATAGCGGGGTATTCCCGAACCAAGAGACCCAGTACTTC; cdr3_aa: CATSRDRDSGVFPNQETQYF
clone_size: many; d_call: .; j_call: TRBJ1-4; v_call: TRBV2; cdr3_nt: TGTGCCAGCAGTGTTTTAGTTTTTGGTGGTGACCCGCCGGGGAAACTGTTTTTT; cdr3_aa: CASSVLVFGGDPPGKLFF
clone_size: few; d_call: .; j_call: TRBJ1-1; v_call: TRBV19; cdr3_nt: TGTGCCAGTAGTATGGGCGGGAAAGCGAACACTGAAGCTTTCTTT; cdr3_aa: CASSMGGKANTEAFF
clone_size: .; d_call: .; j_call: TRBJ1-6; v_call: TRBV28; cdr3_nt: TGTGCCAGCAGTTTAGTAGGGACAACGAATTCACCCCTCCACTTT; cdr3_aa: CASSLVGTTNSPLHF
clone_size: .; d_call: TRBD1; j_call: TRBJ1-2; v_call: TRBV10-3; cdr3_nt: TGTGCCATCAGTGGCCTAAGACAGGGGGCAGATTCTGGCTACACCTTC; cdr3_aa: CAISGLRQGADSGYTF
clone_size: many; d_call: .; j_call: TRBJ1-1; v_call: TRBV2; cdr3_nt: TGTGCCAGCAGCTCAGACAGGATGCACACTGAAGCTTTCTTT; cdr3_aa: CASSSDRMHTEAFF
clone_size: .; d_call: TRBD2; j_call: TRBJ2-4; v_call: TRBV15; cdr3_nt: TGTGCCACCAGCAGAGAAGGGCGTCTAGCGGAAAACATTCAGTACTTC; cdr3_aa: CATSREGRLAENIQYF
clone_size: .; d_call: .; j_call: TRBJ2-2; v_call: TRBV2; cdr3_nt: TGTGCCATCAGGGCGGACACCGGGGAGCTGTTTTTT; cdr3_aa: CAIRADTGELFF
clone_size: .; d_call: .; j_call: TRBJ2-1; v_call: TRBV10-3; cdr3_nt: TGTGCCATCAGTGAGTCAGGGTTGGGGATCAAACTTTGGGAGCAGTTCTTC; cdr3_aa: CAISESGLGIKLWEQFF
clone_size: few; d_call: TRBD1; j_call: TRBJ2-7; v_call: TRBV9; cdr3_nt: TGTGCCAGCAGCCCGGGGACAGGGAGTTCCTACGAGCAGTACTTC; cdr3_aa: CASSPGTGSSYEQYF
clone_size: many; d_call: .; j_call: TRBJ2-7; v_call: TRBV2; cdr3_nt: TGTGCCACCCACTACCGGGACACCTACGAGCAGTACTTC; cdr3_aa: CATHYRDTYEQYF
clone_size: once; d_call: .; j_call: TRBJ2-3; v_call: TRBV28; cdr3_nt: TGTGCCAGCAGTCAGGGGACGCCGCTAGATACGCAGTATTTT; cdr3_aa: CASSQGTPLDTQYF
clone_size: .; d_call: .; j_call: TRBJ1-2; v_call: TRBV6-4; cdr3_nt: TGTGCCAGCAGTGACTCGGGACGAGGAAGTGGCTACACCTTC; cdr3_aa: CASSDSGRGSGYTF
clone_size: .; d_call: TRBD2; j_call: TRBJ2-7; v_call: TRBV19; cdr3_nt: TGTGCCAGTAGTCAAGGGTGGGGGGGGACCTACGAGCAGTACTTC; cdr3_aa: CASSQGWGGTYEQYF
clone_size: many; d_call: .; j_call: TRBJ1-4; v_call: TRBV7-8; cdr3_nt: TGTGCCAGCAGCTTTTCGGGAAGGGAAAAACTGTTTTTT; cdr3_aa: CASSFSGREKLFF
clone_size: .; d_call: TRBD1; j_call: TRBJ2-7; v_call: TRBV6-6; cdr3_nt: TGTGCCAGCAGTCCCGGGACAGGGGTCGAGCAGTACTTC; cdr3_aa: CASSPGTGVEQYF
clone_size: .; d_call: TRBD1; j_call: TRBJ2-7; v_call: TRBV27; cdr3_nt: TGTGCCAGCGGACGGGGGACAGGGACCTACGAGCAGTACTTC; cdr3_aa: CASGRGTGTYEQYF
clone_size: few; d_call: TRBD2; j_call: TRBJ2-2; v_call: TRBV19; cdr3_nt: TGTGCCAGTAGTAATAGGGGACTAGTGGCGAACACCGGGGAGCTGTTTTTT; cdr3_aa: CASSNRGLVANTGELFF
clone_size: .; d_call: .; j_call: TRBJ2-1; v_call: TRBV20-1; cdr3_nt: TGCAGTGCCAGCGCGCGTCCATCTCCGGATGAGCAGTTCTTC; cdr3_aa: CSASARPSPDEQFF
clone_size: .; d_call: .; j_call: TRBJ2-1; v_call: TRBV11-2; cdr3_nt: TGTGCCAGCAGCTTAAAGTCGACAGAGTACAATGAGCAGTTCTTC; cdr3_aa: CASSLKSTEYNEQFF
clone_size: few; d_call: TRBD2; j_call: TRBJ2-1; v_call: TRBV7-8; cdr3_nt: TGTGCCAGCAGTTTGACTAGCGGGGGGACAACCCACAATGAGCAGTTCTTC; cdr3_aa: CASSLTSGGTTHNEQFF
clone_size: few; d_call: .; j_call: TRBJ2-7; v_call: TRBV5-1; cdr3_nt: TGCGCCAGCAGCTTGGGACAGGCCTACTACGAGCAGTACTTC; cdr3_aa: CASSLGQAYYEQYF
clone_size: .; d_call: .; j_call: TRBJ1-5; v_call: TRBV5-1; cdr3_nt: TGCGCCAGCAGCGGGGCACAGGTCCGCAATCAGCCCCAGCATTTT; cdr3_aa: CASSGAQVRNQPQHF
clone_size: few; d_call: .; j_call: TRBJ1-2; v_call: TRBV12-3/TRBV12-4; cdr3_nt: TGTGCCAGCAGTTGGCCGGGCAGGGGCTACACCTTC; cdr3_aa: CASSWPGRGYTF
clone_size: .; d_call: .; j_call: TRBJ1-4; v_call: TRBV7-2; cdr3_nt: TGTGCCAGCAGCCCCCCGTCGGATGAAAAACTGTTTTTT; cdr3_aa: CASSPPSDEKLFF